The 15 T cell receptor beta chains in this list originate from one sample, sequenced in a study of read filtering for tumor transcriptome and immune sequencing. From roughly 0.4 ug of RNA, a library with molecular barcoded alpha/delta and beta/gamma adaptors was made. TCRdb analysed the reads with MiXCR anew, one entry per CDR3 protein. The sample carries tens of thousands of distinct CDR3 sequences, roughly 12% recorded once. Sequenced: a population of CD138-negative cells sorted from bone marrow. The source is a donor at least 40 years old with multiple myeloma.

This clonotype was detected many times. CDR3 DNA sequence: TGTGCCAGCAGCCAAGGCGGGACTAGCGGGATCGGATACGAGCAGTACTTC. Protein sequence: CASSQGGTSGIGYEQYF. The rearrangement uses TRBV3-1 and TRBJ2-7; 13 positions agree with TRBD2. The CDR3 loop spans 17 amino acids. Germline assignment: CDR1 LGHDT and CDR2 YNNKEL (reference sequence). The J segment lost 4 bases and the V segment lost 1 base, leaving 7 bases of the junction unmatched.

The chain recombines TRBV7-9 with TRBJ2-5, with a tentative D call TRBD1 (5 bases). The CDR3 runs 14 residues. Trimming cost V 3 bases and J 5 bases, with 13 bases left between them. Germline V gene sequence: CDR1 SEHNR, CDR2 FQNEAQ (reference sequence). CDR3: CASSLDKQGETQYF. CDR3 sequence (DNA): TGTGCCAGCAGCTTGGACAAACAAGGGGAGACCCAGTACTTC.

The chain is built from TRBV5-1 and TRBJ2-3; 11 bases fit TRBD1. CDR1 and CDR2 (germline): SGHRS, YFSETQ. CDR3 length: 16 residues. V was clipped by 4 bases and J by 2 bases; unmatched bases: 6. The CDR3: CASSQGQGVYTDTQYF. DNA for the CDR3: TGCGCCAGCAGCCAGGGACAGGGGGTTTACACAGATACGCAGTATTTT.

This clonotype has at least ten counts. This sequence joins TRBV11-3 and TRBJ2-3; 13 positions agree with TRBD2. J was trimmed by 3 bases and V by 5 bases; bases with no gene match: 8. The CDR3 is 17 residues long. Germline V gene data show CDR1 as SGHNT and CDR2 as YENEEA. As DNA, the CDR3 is TGTGCCAGCAGCCATAGGACTAGCGGGAGATCTACAGATACGCAGTATTTT. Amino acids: CASSHRTSGRSTDTQYF.

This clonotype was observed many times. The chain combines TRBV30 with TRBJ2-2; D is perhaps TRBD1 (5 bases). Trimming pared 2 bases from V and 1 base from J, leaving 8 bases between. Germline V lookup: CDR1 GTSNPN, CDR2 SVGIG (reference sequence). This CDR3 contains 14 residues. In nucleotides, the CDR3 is TGTGCCTGGAGTCGGACATTGAACACCGGGGAGCTGTTTTTT. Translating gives CAWSRTLNTGELFF.

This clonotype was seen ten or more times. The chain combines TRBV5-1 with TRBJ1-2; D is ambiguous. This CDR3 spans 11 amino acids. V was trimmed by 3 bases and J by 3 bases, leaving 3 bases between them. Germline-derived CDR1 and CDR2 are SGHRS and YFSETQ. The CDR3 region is CASSSDYGYTF. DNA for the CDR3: TGCGCCAGCAGCTCTGACTATGGCTACACCTTC.

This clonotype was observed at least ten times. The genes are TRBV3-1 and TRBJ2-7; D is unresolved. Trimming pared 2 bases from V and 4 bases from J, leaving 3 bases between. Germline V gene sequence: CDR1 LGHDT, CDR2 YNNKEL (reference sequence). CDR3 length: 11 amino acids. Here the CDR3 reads CASSQSYEQYF. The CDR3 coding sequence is TGTGCCAGCAGCCAATCATACGAGCAGTACTTC.

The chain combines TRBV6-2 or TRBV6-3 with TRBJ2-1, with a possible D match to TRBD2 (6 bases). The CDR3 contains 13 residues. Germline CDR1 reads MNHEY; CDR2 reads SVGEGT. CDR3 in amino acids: CATLRTTQGKQFF. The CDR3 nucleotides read TGTGCTACACTGAGGACTACTCAGGGAAAGCAGTTCTTC.

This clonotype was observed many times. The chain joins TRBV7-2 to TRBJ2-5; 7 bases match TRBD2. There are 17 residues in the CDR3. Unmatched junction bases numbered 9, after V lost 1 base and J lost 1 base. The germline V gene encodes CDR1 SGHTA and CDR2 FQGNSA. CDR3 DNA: TGTGCCAGCAGCTTAGTAGGGGAGGGGCGGATCCAAGAGACCCAGTACTTC. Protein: CASSLVGEGRIQETQYF. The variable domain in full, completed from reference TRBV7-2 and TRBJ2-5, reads GAGVSQSPSNKVTEKGKDVELRCDPISGHTALYWYRQSLGQGLEFLIYFQGNSAPDKSGLPSDRFSAERTGGSVSTLTIQRTQQEDSAVYLCASSLVGEGRIQETQYFGPGTRLLVL.

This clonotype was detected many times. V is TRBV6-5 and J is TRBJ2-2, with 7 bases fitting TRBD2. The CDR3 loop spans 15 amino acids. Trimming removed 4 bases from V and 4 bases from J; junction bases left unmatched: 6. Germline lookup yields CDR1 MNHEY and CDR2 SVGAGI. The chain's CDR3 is CASSSRLARTGELFF. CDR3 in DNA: TGTGCCAGCAGTTCCCGACTAGCCCGCACCGGGGAGCTGTTTTTT.

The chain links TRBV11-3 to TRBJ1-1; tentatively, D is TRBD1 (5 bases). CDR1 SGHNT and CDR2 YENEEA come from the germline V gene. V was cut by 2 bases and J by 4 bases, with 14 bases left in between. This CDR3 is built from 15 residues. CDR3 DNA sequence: TGTGCCAGCAGCTTAAATTTTTGGGGCAGCACTGAAGCTTTCTTT. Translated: CASSLNFWGSTEAFF.

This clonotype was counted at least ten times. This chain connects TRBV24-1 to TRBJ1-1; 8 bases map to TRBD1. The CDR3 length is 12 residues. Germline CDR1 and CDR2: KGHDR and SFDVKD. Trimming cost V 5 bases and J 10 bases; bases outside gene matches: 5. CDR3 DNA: TGTGCCACCAGTGGTTACGGGACAGGAGCTTTCTTT. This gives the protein CATSGYGTGAFF.

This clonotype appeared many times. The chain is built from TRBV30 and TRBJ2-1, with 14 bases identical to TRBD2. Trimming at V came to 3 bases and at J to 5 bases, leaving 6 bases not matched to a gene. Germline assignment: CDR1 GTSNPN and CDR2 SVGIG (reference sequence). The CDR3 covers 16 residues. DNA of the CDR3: TGTGCCTGGAGCGGGACTAGCGGGAGACTGCACAATGAGCAGTTCTTC. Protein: CAWSGTSGRLHNEQFF.

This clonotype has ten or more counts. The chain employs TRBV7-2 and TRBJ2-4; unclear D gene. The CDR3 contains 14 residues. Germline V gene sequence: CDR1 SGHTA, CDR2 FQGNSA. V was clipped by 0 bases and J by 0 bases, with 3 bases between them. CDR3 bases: TGTGCCAGCAGCTTAGCCCCAGCCAAAAACATTCAGTACTTC. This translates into CASSLAPAKNIQYF. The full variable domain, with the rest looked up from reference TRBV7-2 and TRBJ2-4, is GAGVSQSPSNKVTEKGKDVELRCDPISGHTALYWYRQSLGQGLEFLIYFQGNSAPDKSGLPSDRFSAERTGGSVSTLTIQRTQQEDSAVYLCASSLAPAKNIQYFGAGTRLSVL.

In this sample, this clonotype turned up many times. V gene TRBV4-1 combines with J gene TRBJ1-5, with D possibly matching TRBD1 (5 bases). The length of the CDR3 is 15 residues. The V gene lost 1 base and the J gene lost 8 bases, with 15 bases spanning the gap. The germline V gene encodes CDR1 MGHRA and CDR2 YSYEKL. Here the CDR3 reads CASSQGMGREKPQHF. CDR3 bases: TGCGCCAGCAGCCAAGGAATGGGGCGAGAAAAGCCCCAGCATTTT.